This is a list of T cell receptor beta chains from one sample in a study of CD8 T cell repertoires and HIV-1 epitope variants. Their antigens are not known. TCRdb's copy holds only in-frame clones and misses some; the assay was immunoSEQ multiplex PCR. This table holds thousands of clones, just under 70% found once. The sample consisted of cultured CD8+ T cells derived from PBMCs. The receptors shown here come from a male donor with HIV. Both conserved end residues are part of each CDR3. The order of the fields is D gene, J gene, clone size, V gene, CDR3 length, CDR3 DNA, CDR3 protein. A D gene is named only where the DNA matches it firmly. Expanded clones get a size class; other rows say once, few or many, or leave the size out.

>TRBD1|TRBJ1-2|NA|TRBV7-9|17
TGTGCCAGCAGCTTGTTTCTTAGGACAGGGGTATGGTATGGCTACACCTTC
CASSLFLRTGVWYGYTF
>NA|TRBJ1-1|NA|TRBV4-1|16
TGCGCCAGCAGCCAAGATGTTGGGCAGGGGAACACTGAAGCTTTCTTT
CASSQDVGQGNTEAFF
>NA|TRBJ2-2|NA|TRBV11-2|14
TGTGCCAGCAGCGTAACAGCGAACACCGGGGAGCTGTTTTTT
CASSVTANTGELFF
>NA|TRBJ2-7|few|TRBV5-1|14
TGCGCCAGCAGCTTGTATGCCGGGGGCTACGAGCAGTACTTC
CASSLYAGGYEQYF
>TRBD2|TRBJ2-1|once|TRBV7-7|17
TGTGCTAGCAGCCCATTGGCCAGCGGGAGGCCCTACAATGAGCAGTTCTTC
CASSPLASGRPYNEQFF
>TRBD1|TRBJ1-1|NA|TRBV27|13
TGTGCCAGCAGAAGGACAGGCTCCACTGAAGCTTTCTTT
CASRRTGSTEAFF
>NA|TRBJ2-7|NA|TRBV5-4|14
TGTGCCAGCAGCTCGGTGGCGGGGTTGCACGAGCAGTACTTC
CASSSVAGLHEQYF
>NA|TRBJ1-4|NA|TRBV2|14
TGTGCCAGCACCCCTCGTAGGGTTAATGAAAAACTGTTTTTT
CASTPRRVNEKLFF
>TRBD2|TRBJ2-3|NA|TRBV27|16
TGTGCCAGCCCCGCTAGCGGGAGGCCCATGGCAGATACGCAGTATTTT
CASPASGRPMADTQYF
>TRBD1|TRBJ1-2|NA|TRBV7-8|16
TGTGCCAGCAGCGCGACACCGGGACAGGGAATCGGTGGCTACACCTTC
CASSATPGQGIGGYTF
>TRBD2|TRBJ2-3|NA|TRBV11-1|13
TGTGCCAGCAGCCTAAAACTAGCGGATACGCAGTATTTT
CASSLKLADTQYF
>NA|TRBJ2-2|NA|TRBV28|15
TGTGCCAGCAGTTTGCAGGGGAGTACCACCGGGGAGCTGTTTTTT
CASSLQGSTTGELFF
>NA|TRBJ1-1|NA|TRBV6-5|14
TGTGCCAGCAGACCGACAGCCATGAACACTGAAGCTTTCTTT
CASRPTAMNTEAFF
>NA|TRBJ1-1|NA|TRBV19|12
TGTGCCAGTAGTATAGGGGGGGCAGAAGCTTTCTTT
CASSIGGAEAFF
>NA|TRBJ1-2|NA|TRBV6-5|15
TGTGCCAGCACCCATGACGCAAAAGCTAACTATGGCTACACCTTC
CASTHDAKANYGYTF
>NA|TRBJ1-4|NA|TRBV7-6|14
TGTGCCAGCAGCTTAGGTTGGGACAATGAAAAACTGTTTTTT
CASSLGWDNEKLFF
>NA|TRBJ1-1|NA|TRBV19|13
TGTGCCAGTGGCGACGGGTACGGCACTGAAGCTTTCTTT
CASGDGYGTEAFF
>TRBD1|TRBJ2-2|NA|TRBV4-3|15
TGCGCCAGCAGCTCCGGGACAGGGCACACCGGGGAGCTGTTTTTT
CASSSGTGHTGELFF
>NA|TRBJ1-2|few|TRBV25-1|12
TGTGCCATTACGAGGGGGGGCTATGGCTACACCTTC
CAITRGGYGYTF
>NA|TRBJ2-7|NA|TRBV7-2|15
TGTGCCAGCAGCTTAGCCCGGGGGACTTCCTACGAGCAGTACTTC
CASSLARGTSYEQYF
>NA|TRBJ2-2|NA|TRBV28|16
TGTGCCAGCAGCACGGCGTGGGGGAGGAACACCGGGGAGCTGTTTTTT
CASSTAWGRNTGELFF
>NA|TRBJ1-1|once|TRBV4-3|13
TGCGCCAGCACCCAGGGGCCGAACACTGAAGCTTTCTTT
CASTQGPNTEAFF